This T cell receptor beta chain was observed in a study of OX40 agonist ivuxolimab in advanced cancers. Background on the study: Three patients responded partially, comprising one with hepatocellular carcinoma and two with cutaneous melanoma.

The germline CDR1 and CDR2 sequences are MNHNS and SASEGT. The CDR3 runs to 14 residues. Germline trimming cut 8 bases from V and 4 bases from J; bases unmatched to any gene: 11. In the case of this clone: Its matching antigen is unknown.

Study conclusions and caveats: The study observed clonal expansion of CD4+ and CD8+ blood T cells by week 6 at 0.1 to 3.0 mg/kg.

Using immunoSEQ multiplex PCR, the repertoire was profiled, and TCRdb retains in-frame clones only, with some absent. This table has tens of thousands of clones, 70% to 90% appearing once. The material was CD4+ or CD8+ T cells sorted from blood, obtained in a trial of the OX40 agonist ivuxolimab. The receptor was derived from an adult with an advanced solid tumor such as melanoma, head and neck, liver or kidney cancer. The V and J genes are TRBV6-1 and TRBJ2-7, with 7 bases identical to TRBD2. The CDR3 here is CASGGGSAEYEQYF. The CDR3 coding sequence is TGTGCCAGCGGGGGGGGGAGTGCGGAATACGAGCAGTACTTC.